This T cell receptor (beta chain) derives from a study of blood T cell repertoires in COVID-19. Background on the study: Samples of COVID-19 (acute and convalescent) were obtained from the United States, Italy and Spain.

In the authors' methods: The authors estimated nucleated cell counts from reference gene primer amplification. This table comes from immunoSEQ multiplex PCR, and its TCRdb copy is limited to in-frame clones, with some not included. V, J and clone size were drawn from that table, and D and trimming were deduced from the DNA. The sample has about 380,000 clones; more than 75% are singletons. This clone appeared a few times. Germline assignment: CDR1 SGHRS and CDR2 YFSETQ. This CDR3 region has 15 residues. V was pared by 5 bases and J by 9 bases, with 21 bases between. This TCR was recovered from a man in his thirties or forties who had recovered from COVID-19. This chain links TRBV5-1 with TRBJ2-1; the D gene is possibly TRBD2 (5 bases). The sequenced sample consisted of PBMCs or T cells enriched from blood (not recorded which). The CDR3: CASRPGIGLVGEQFF. The CDR3 DNA reads TGCGCCAGCAGGCCGGGGATTGGGTTAGTTGGTGAGCAGTTCTTC.